Below are 30 T cell receptor beta chains sequenced from a single sample in a study of cytomegalovirus exposure and HLA in healthy donors. Use of 60 Vbeta and 13 Jbeta primers characterized the PCR. Here immunoSEQ multiplex PCR was the method, and the copy in TCRdb shows in-frame clones only, minus some. The table has roughly 150,000 clones, 80% to 90% seen once. Source material: PBMCs. Receptor source: a boy aged 2 to 10 in good health and CMV-seronegative.

The J gene is TRBJ1-4, the V gene TRBV27, with D maybe TRBD1 (6 bases). From germline, CDR1 is MNHEY and CDR2 SMNVEV (reference sequence). V lost 6 bases to trimming and J lost 4 bases, with 15 bases between them. The CDR3 loop spans 15 amino acids. CDR3 coding DNA: TGTGCCAGCAGATTACGCGACAGGATTAATGAAAAACTGTTTTTT. This gives the protein CASRLRDRINEKLFF.

This clone was counted a single time. The chain recombines TRBV7-9 with TRBJ1-1; possibly TRBD1 for D (6 bases). V lost 1 base, J lost 8 bases, and 11 bases lay in between. This CDR3 is 13 amino acids long. The germline V gene has CDR1 SEHNR and CDR2 FQNEAQ (reference sequence). For the CDR3, the DNA is TGTGCCAGCAGCTTAGGGGGGCTGGGAGAAGCTTTCTTT. Translated: CASSLGGLGEAFF. The whole variable domain, remainder taken from reference TRBV7-9 and TRBJ1-1, is DTGVSQNPRHKITKRGQNVTFRCDPISEHNRLYWYRQTLGQGPEFLTYFQNEAQLEKSRLLSDRFSAERPKGSFSTLEIQRTEQGDSAMYLCASSLGGLGEAFFGQGTRLTVV.

The rearrangement uses TRBV10-2 and TRBJ2-1; 12 nucleotides line up with TRBD1. CDR3 length: 15 amino acids. The junction had 3 bases not matched to a gene; V was cut back by 4 bases and J by 5 bases. Looked up from germline, CDR1 is WSHSY and CDR2 is SAAADI. The CDR3 DNA reads TGCGCCAGCAGTGTGGGACAGGGGGCTAACAATGAGCAGTTCTTC. Its translation is CASSVGQGANNEQFF.

The V gene is TRBV5-1, the J gene TRBJ2-1; 8 bases are a match to TRBD1. Trimming took 5 bases from V and 0 from J; bases not matched to a gene: 4. CDR3 length: 15 residues. The germline V gene has CDR1 SGHRS and CDR2 YFSETQ. CDR3 sequence reads: CASRPDRGSYNEQFF. CDR3 sequence (DNA): TGCGCCAGCAGGCCAGACAGGGGCTCCTACAATGAGCAGTTCTTC.

The chain employs TRBV7-2 and TRBJ2-1; a possible D gene is TRBD2 (6 bases). The V end was cut by 3 bases, the J end by 5 bases, with 11 bases between. The CDR3 loop spans 14 amino acids. From germline, CDR1 is SGHTA and CDR2 FQGNSA. The CDR3 nucleotides are TGTGCCAGCAGCTTCGAAGCGGGCGACAATGAGCAGTTCTTC. It is translated as CASSFEAGDNEQFF.

The chain couples TRBV5-1 to TRBJ2-7; D is perhaps TRBD1 (5 bases). Trimming cost V 7 bases and J 1 base, with 12 bases left between them. The CDR3 is made up of 13 amino acids. Germline CDR1 and CDR2: SGHRS and YFSETQ. In DNA form, the CDR3 reads TGCGCCAGCGGGCAGGGTCCGTCCTACGAGCAGTACTTC. Encoded protein: CASGQGPSYEQYF.

The chain is built from TRBV7-6 and TRBJ2-3; TRBD2 might be the D (6 bases). Trimming left V 2 bases short and J 4 bases short, with 13 bases between. This CDR3 has 15 amino acids. Germline V CDR1 and CDR2: SGHVS, FNYEAQ. The CDR3 region is CASSLRDQRADTQYF. DNA for the CDR3: TGTGCCAGCAGCTTACGGGACCAGCGGGCAGATACGCAGTATTTT.

The table lists this clone with a few counts. The rearrangement links TRBV6-5 to TRBJ1-5; D is undetermined. CDR1 is MNHEY, CDR2 SVGAGI, per germline. Trimming shortened V by 5 bases and J by 9 bases, and 14 bases separated the two germline ends. The CDR3 sequence is 13 residues long. This CDR3 reads CASSRQLWRPQHF. In DNA form, the CDR3 reads TGTGCCAGCAGTAGACAACTGTGGCGGCCCCAGCATTTT.

This chain connects TRBV7-2 to TRBJ1-5, with TRBD1 matching over 12 bases. Looked up from germline, CDR1 is SGHTA and CDR2 is FQGNSA. V was clipped by 1 base and J by 4 bases; unmatched bases: 11. This CDR3 contains 19 residues. CDR3 region: CASSLVAPGQGAANQPQHF. CDR3 nucleotide sequence: TGTGCCAGCAGCTTAGTTGCCCCGGGACAGGGGGCCGCAAATCAGCCCCAGCATTTT. Supplemented by reference TRBV7-2 and TRBJ1-5, the full variable domain reads GAGVSQSPSNKVTEKGKDVELRCDPISGHTALYWYRQSLGQGLEFLIYFQGNSAPDKSGLPSDRFSAERTGGSVSTLTIQRTQQEDSAVYLCASSLVAPGQGAANQPQHFGDGTRLSIL.

This chain uses TRBV11-2 with TRBJ2-7, with 13 bases matching TRBD2. The germline CDR1 and CDR2 sequences are SGHAT and FQNNGV. The V segment lost 2 bases and the J segment 4 bases; nucleotides outside the gene matches: 8. This CDR3 spans 17 amino acids. CDR3 nucleotide sequence: TGTGCCAGCAGCTTAACCAGGGGACTAGCGGGGAGGTACGAGCAGTACTTC. Translating gives CASSLTRGLAGRYEQYF. The full variable domain, with the rest looked up from reference TRBV11-2 and TRBJ2-7, is EAGVAQSPRYKIIEKRQSVAFWCNPISGHATLYWYQQILGQGPKLLIQFQNNGVVDDSQLPKDRFSAERLKGVDSTLKIQPAKLEDSAVYLCASSLTRGLAGRYEQYFGPGTRLTVT.

This clone was detected only a few times. The chain uses TRBV2 and TRBJ1-4, with TRBD1 as a possible D gene (5 bases). The length of the CDR3 is 14 residues. Trimming took off 6 bases at V and 8 bases at J, with 16 bases between the two ends. The V gene's germline CDR1 is SNHLY and CDR2 FYNNEI. The CDR3 spells CASSETGWPEKLFF. The CDR3 coding sequence is TGTGCCAGCAGCGAAACAGGTTGGCCCGAAAAACTGTTTTTT.

J is TRBJ2-7 and V is TRBV5-5, with 10 bases identical to TRBD1. The CDR3 is made up of 16 amino acids. V was clipped by 0 bases and J by 3 bases; unmatched bases: 6. The V gene's germline CDR1 is SGHKS and CDR2 YYEKEE (reference sequence). The CDR3 reads CASSLVRQGADYEQYF. CDR3 nucleotide sequence: TGTGCCAGCAGCTTGGTCCGACAGGGGGCCGACTACGAGCAGTACTTC.

This clone was seen a single time. J is TRBJ1-1 and V is TRBV11-1; D might be TRBD1 (6 bases). V was pared by 1 base and J by 2 bases, with 11 bases between. CDR3 length: 15 residues. The germline gives CDR1 SGHAT, CDR2 FQDESV (reference sequence). The CDR3 is CASSLGTDSNTEAFF. Here the CDR3 DNA reads TGTGCCAGCAGCTTAGGGACGGACAGTAACACTGAAGCTTTCTTT.

CDR3 sequence (DNA): TGTGCCAGCAGCCAAGAGGAGGGGACTAGGGGAACCGGCGGGGAGCTGTTTTTT. Translated: CASSQEEGTRGTGGELFF. The rearrangement uses TRBV4-2 and TRBJ2-2; 8 nucleotides match TRBD2. V was clipped by 0 bases and J by 7 bases; unmatched bases: 13. The CDR3 totals 18 residues. From germline, CDR1 is LGHNA and CDR2 YNFKEQ.

This clone was found once. This sample includes further DNA sequences coding for the same CDR3. V gene TRBV5-1 combines with J gene TRBJ2-3; the D gene is possibly TRBD2 (6 bases). Trimming took off 0 bases at V and 3 bases at J, with 11 bases between the two ends. Looked up from germline, CDR1 is SGHRS and CDR2 is YFSETQ. CDR3 size: 15 residues. This chain's CDR3 is CASSLAGGRTDTQYF. The CDR3, as DNA: TGCGCCAGCAGCTTGGCCGGAGGGCGGACAGATACGCAGTATTTT.

This chain uses TRBV19 with TRBJ2-1; unclear D gene. The V and J ends lost 6 bases and 4 bases respectively, with 4 bases between them. This CDR3 has 11 residues. CDR1 LNHDA and CDR2 SQIVND come from the germline V gene (reference sequence). In DNA, the CDR3 is TGTGCCAGTAGCATTTACAATGAGCAGTTCTTC. The encoded protein is CASSIYNEQFF.

The chain employs TRBV7-2 and TRBJ2-1; D is undetermined. Trimming shortened V by 0 bases and J by 9 bases, and 12 bases separated the two germline ends. Looked up from germline, CDR1 is SGHTA and CDR2 is FQGNSA. The CDR3 extends over 14 amino acids. CDR3 amino acids: CASSLAYEVGEQFF. The CDR3 nucleotides are TGTGCCAGCAGCTTAGCGTATGAGGTGGGTGAGCAGTTCTTC. Full variable domain (rest looked up from reference TRBV7-2 and TRBJ2-1): GAGVSQSPSNKVTEKGKDVELRCDPISGHTALYWYRQSLGQGLEFLIYFQGNSAPDKSGLPSDRFSAERTGGSVSTLTIQRTQQEDSAVYLCASSLAYEVGEQFFGPGTRLTVL.

The V gene is TRBV28, the J gene TRBJ1-6, with TRBD1 matching 7 bases. CDR1 and CDR2 (germline): MDHEN, SYDVKM. The CDR3 is made up of 15 amino acids. The trim removed 4 bases at V and 10 bases at J, leaving 10 bases unmatched. CDR3: CASSSGQRQGSPLHF. The CDR3 nucleotides read TGTGCCAGCAGTTCGGGACAGCGCCAAGGATCACCCCTCCACTTT.

The chain recombines TRBV2 with TRBJ1-6, with TRBD1 identical over 10 bases. This CDR3 is 13 amino acids long. Germline V gene sequence: CDR1 SNHLY, CDR2 FYNNEI. The ends lost 9 bases at V and 9 bases at J; junction bases unmatched: 5. The CDR3 coding sequence is TGTGCCAGTAACCGGGACAGGGGTTCACCCCTCCACTTT. It codes for CASNRDRGSPLHF.

This clone was observed once. The chain recombines TRBV6-6 with TRBJ2-5, with TRBD1 matching 9 bases. Germline CDR1 MNHNY, CDR2 SVGAGI (reference sequence). The CDR3 has 14 amino acids. V dropped 7 bases and J dropped 3; count of bases not matched to a gene: 6. The DNA for the CDR3 is TGTGCCAGCATCCGGGACAGGGCTGAAGAGACCCAGTACTTC. Its translation is CASIRDRAEETQYF.

This chain joins TRBV28 and TRBJ2-2; TRBD2 agrees at 8 bases. The CDR3 spans 15 residues. J was trimmed by 8 bases and V by 5 bases; bases with no gene match: 10. From germline, CDR1 is MDHEN and CDR2 SYDVKM. CDR3 amino acids: CASSPHIGRVGELFF. The CDR3 nucleotides are TGTGCCAGCAGTCCCCATATCGGGAGGGTTGGGGAGCTGTTTTTT. Together with reference TRBV28 and TRBJ2-2, the CDR3 gives the full variable domain: DVKVTQSSRYLVKRTGEKVFLECVQDMDHENMFWYRQDPGLGLRLIYFSYDVKMKEKGDIPEGYSVSREKKERFSLILESASTNQTSMYLCASSPHIGRVGELFFGEGSRLTVL.

Only one count was recorded for this clone. The V gene is TRBV4-1, the J gene TRBJ2-6, with 7 bases identical to TRBD1. J lost 1 base, V lost 4 bases, and 19 bases had no gene match. Germline assignment: CDR1 MGHRA and CDR2 YSYEKL. The CDR3 consists of 21 residues. The DNA for the CDR3 is TGCGCCAGCAGCCCCCGAAACCACCGACAGGGCGGTTATTCTGGGGCCAACGTCCTGACTTTC. It encodes CASSPRNHRQGGYSGANVLTF.

In this sample, this clone turned up once. The chain is built from TRBV2 and TRBJ1-6, with 8 bases aligning to TRBD1. The ends lost 6 bases at V and 10 bases at J; junction bases unmatched: 8. CDR1 is SNHLY, CDR2 FYNNEI, per germline. CDR3 length: 14 amino acids. The CDR3 reads CASRADRAGSPLHF. CDR3 nucleotide sequence: TGTGCCAGCAGGGCGGACAGGGCGGGGTCACCCCTCCACTTT.

This clone has just a few counts. The V and J genes are TRBV19 and TRBJ1-1, with D possibly TRBD1 on 6 matching bases. The CDR3 has 15 residues. Between the trimmed V and J ends, which lost 3 bases and 0 bases, there was a span of 11 bases. Germline CDR1 LNHDA, CDR2 SQIVND (reference sequence). DNA for the CDR3: TGTGCCAGTAGTATGCAGAAGGGGGTGAACACTGAAGCTTTCTTT. Residues: CASSMQKGVNTEAFF.

The genes are TRBV28 and TRBJ2-7, with TRBD1 matching over 8 bases. The CDR3 extends over 15 amino acids. Looked up from germline, CDR1 is MDHEN and CDR2 is SYDVKM. With 8 bases clipped from V and 3 bases from J, the junction kept 12 bases outside the gene matches. This CDR3 reads CASWPETGTGYEQYF. The CDR3 DNA sequence: TGTGCCAGCTGGCCGGAAACCGGGACAGGCTACGAGCAGTACTTC.

The gene calls are TRBV7-9 and TRBJ2-1, with 8 bases that match TRBD2. In germline, CDR1 is SEHNR, CDR2 FQNEAQ (reference sequence). CDR3 length equals 15 residues. After removal of 6 bases from V and 5 bases from J, the junction contained 9 bases not matched to a gene. CDR3 protein: CASRRRDSGDNEQFF. The CDR3 DNA follows: TGTGCCAGCAGACGCAGGGATAGCGGGGACAATGAGCAGTTCTTC. The whole variable domain, filled in from reference TRBV7-9 and TRBJ2-1, reads DTGVSQNPRHKITKRGQNVTFRCDPISEHNRLYWYRQTLGQGPEFLTYFQNEAQLEKSRLLSDRFSAERPKGSFSTLEIQRTEQGDSAMYLCASRRRDSGDNEQFFGPGTRLTVL.

The V call is TRBV4-1, the J call TRBJ1-5, with D maybe TRBD1 (6 bases). CDR1 is MGHRA and CDR2 is YSYEKL in the germline V gene. The CDR3 covers 15 residues. The germline V and J ends were trimmed by 2 bases and 9 bases, with 17 bases remaining between them. In nucleotides, the CDR3 is TGCGCCAGCAGCCAAAATGACAGGCTCGTGTGGCCCCAGCATTTT. It specifies CASSQNDRLVWPQHF.

This clone came up once. The J gene is TRBJ1-6, the V gene TRBV6-4; D may be TRBD1 (6 bases). The germline gives CDR1 MRHNA, CDR2 SNTAGT. The CDR3 is 14 amino acids. Trimming took 6 bases from V and 9 from J, leaving 15 bases between them. The CDR3 DNA follows: TGTGCCAGCAGCCCACAGGGCAGGGGTTCACCCCTCCACTTT. This translates into CASSPQGRGSPLHF.

This chain joins TRBV5-1 and TRBJ2-3, with D hard to call. CDR3 length: 13 amino acids. Germline lookup yields CDR1 SGHRS and CDR2 YFSETQ. The V end was cut by 0 bases, the J end by 3 bases, with 5 bases between. This chain's CDR3 is CASSLDRTDTQYF. CDR3 nucleotide sequence: TGCGCCAGCAGCTTGGACCGGACAGATACGCAGTATTTT. The full variable domain, with the rest looked up from reference TRBV5-1 and TRBJ2-3, is KAGVTQTPRYLIKTRGQQVTLSCSPISGHRSVSWYQQTPGQGLQFLFEYFSETQRNKGNFPGRFSGRQFSNSRSEMNVSTLELGDSALYLCASSLDRTDTQYFGPGTRLTVL.

The chain carries TRBV4-2 and TRBJ2-7; D unresolved. The CDR3 covers 14 residues. V was shortened by 0 bases and J by 1 base, with 7 bases between the two germline ends. Germline V CDR1 and CDR2: LGHNA, YNFKEQ. The CDR3 nucleotides are TGTGCCAGCAGCCAAGATTATACATCCTACGAGCAGTACTTC. Residues: CASSQDYTSYEQYF.